This T cell receptor (beta chain) was captured in a study of blood T cells in healthy people across ages. Study-wide results and limits: Conclusively comparing naive with antigen-experienced cells was impossible with unsorted PBMCs. CMV status of donors was not determined, possibly confounding expanded clonotype changes.

This clonotype was observed a handful of times. Its specificity is unknown. Per germline, CDR1 MNHEY and CDR2 SMNVEV (reference sequence). This CDR3 contains 16 residues. With 2 bases clipped from V and 5 bases from J, the junction kept 7 bases outside the gene matches. PCR was performed a second time for roughly 6 to 12 cycles using a sample-barcoded 5' primer and a J-beta primer mix. One entry per CDR3 protein, called by TCRdb with MiXCR from the 5' RACE reads. The top ten clones hold 7% to 9.5% of a sample with some 1.4 million distinct CDR3 sequences, roughly 45% of them seen once. The chain carries TRBV27 and TRBJ2-3; 10 positions match TRBD2. Sequenced material: blood. The TCR originated in a woman under 30 in good health. The CDR3 loop is CASSLASGSSLDTQYF. The CDR3 bases are TGTGCCAGCAGTTTAGCTAGCGGGAGTTCCTTAGATACGCAGTATTTT.